This is a list of T cell receptor beta chains from one sample in a study of shared clonotypes between healthy human individuals. Assay used: immunoSEQ multiplex PCR; TCRdb lists only in-frame clones, some missing. The sample has fewer than 2.5 million clones, 80% to 95% seen once; the top ten hold 0.36%. Material: naive CD4+ T cells from PBMCs. These receptors all come from a young man in good health. Some clones in this sample may be carry-over from other donors' samples. Both conserved end residues are part of each CDR3. D genes are given only for firm matches. Size is omitted from some rows. Given values are once, few, many or a class for expanded clones.

>TRBV30|TRBJ2-2|TRBD1|.
TGTGCCTGGACCCAGGGGGACACCGGGGAGCTGTTTTTT
CAWTQGDTGELFF
>TRBV11-3|TRBJ2-1|TRBD2|.
TGTGCCAGCAGCTTGGGGCTAGCGGCTCCCAATGAGCAGTTCTTC
CASSLGLAAPNEQFF
>TRBV7-2|TRBJ2-5|TRBD1|.
TGTGCCAGCAGCCGGACCGGGACAGAAGAGACCCAGTACTTC
CASSRTGTEETQYF
>TRBV27|TRBJ1-5|.|.
TGTGCCAGCAGTTTATCCAGGGGTGGCAATCAGCCCCAGCATTTT
CASSLSRGGNQPQHF
>TRBV7-3|TRBJ1-1|.|.
TGTGCCAGCAGCCCAGAGAGGGACACTGAAGCTTTCTTT
CASSPERDTEAFF
>TRBV2|TRBJ1-5|TRBD1|.
TGTGCCAGCAGTACAGGGGCATGGCAGCCCCAGCATTTT
CASSTGAWQPQHF
>TRBV10-3|TRBJ2-3|.|.
TGTGCCATCAGCCAGGGACTTTCCTCTAGCACAGATACGCAGTATTTT
CAISQGLSSSTDTQYF
>TRBV11-2|TRBJ2-7|.|.
TGTGCCAGCAGCCGAACCGACCTCCGGCAGGGGGGATTGCAGTACTTC
CASSRTDLRQGGLQYF
>TRBV6-5|TRBJ2-2|.|.
TGTGCCAGCAGGCCCGGACAGACATCCGGGGAGCTGTTTTTT
CASRPGQTSGELFF
>TRBV19|TRBJ2-1|TRBD1|.
TGTGCCAGTATTAGGGACAGGGTCCATGAGCAGTTCTTC
CASIRDRVHEQFF
>TRBV19|TRBJ2-5|TRBD2|.
TGTGCCAGTAGTATAGGGGCGGGAGCGGTCGGGGAGACCCAGTACTTC
CASSIGAGAVGETQYF
>TRBV6-5|TRBJ1-3|.|.
TGTGCCAGCAGTTACTCTGGGGGCCCTGGAAACACCATATATTTT
CASSYSGGPGNTIYF
>TRBV2|TRBJ1-5|TRBD1|.
TGTGCCAGCAGGGAGCGACAGGGTTGGCAGCCCCAGCATTTT
CASRERQGWQPQHF
>TRBV28|TRBJ1-1|TRBD1|.
TGTGCCAGCAGTTCCACAGGGGCCGGGGAGGGTGAAGCTTTCTTT
CASSSTGAGEGEAFF
>TRBV28|TRBJ2-7|.|.
TGTGCCAGCAGGAACGGGGACTACGAGCAGTACTTC
CASRNGDYEQYF
>TRBV9|TRBJ2-3|TRBD2|.
TGTGCCAGCAGCGTACAAGCGACTAGCGGAACCACAGATACGCAGTATTTT
CASSVQATSGTTDTQYF
>TRBV28|TRBJ2-7|TRBD2|.
TGTGCCAGCAGTAAACTAGCGGGATCCTACGAGCAGTACTTC
CASSKLAGSYEQYF
>TRBV7-2|TRBJ1-2|.|.
TGTGCCAGCAGCTTAGCGCTAATTGGGGCAGGCAGGAATGGCTACACCTTC
CASSLALIGAGRNGYTF
>TRBV4-1|TRBJ2-5|TRBD1|.
TGCGCCAGCAGCCCTTCCGGGACAGGGTGGGTGACCCAGTACTTC
CASSPSGTGWVTQYF
>TRBV2|TRBJ2-2|.|.
TGTGCCAGCAGGCAACTAGAAACCGGGGAGCTGTTTTTT
CASRQLETGELFF
>TRBV6-1|TRBJ1-1|.|.
TGTGCCAGCAGTGAAAGAGTAGGATTGAACACTGAAGCTTTCTTT
CASSERVGLNTEAFF
>TRBV27|TRBJ2-7|TRBD1|.
TGTGCCAGCAGTTTATCGCAACAGGGGATCAACGAGCAGTACTTC
CASSLSQQGINEQYF
>TRBV2|TRBJ2-1|.|once
TGTGCCAGCAGTTCGTTCGACAATGAGCAGTTCTTC
CASSSFDNEQFF
>TRBV25-1|TRBJ2-7|TRBD2|.
TGTGCCAGCAGTGAACTAGGCGGGGGAAGGGACGAGCAGTACTTC
CASSELGGGRDEQYF